This T cell receptor (beta chain) was recovered during a study of shared clonotypes between healthy human individuals. The CDR3 is made up of 16 amino acids. Germline V gives CDR1 SGHAT, CDR2 FQNNGV. The V gene end was trimmed by 4 bases and the J gene end by 2 bases; junction bases not matched to a gene: 7. CD8 cells regarded as naive lacked CD45RO, were positively chosen for CCR7, and omitted terminally differentiated effector memory CD45RA+ cells. Generated by immunoSEQ multiplex PCR, the TCRdb table keeps only in-frame clones and is missing some. The repertoire has roughly 1,800,000 clones, about 95% of them found once; the top ten carry more than 0.9%.

The chain links TRBV11-2 to TRBJ2-3, with 9 bases lining up with TRBD2. This receptor was obtained from a man aged 18 to 29 in good health. Sequencing was carried out using naive CD8+ T cells sorted from blood. Written as DNA, the CDR3 is TGTGCCAGCAGCTCTCAGCGGGAGGTCGCCACAGATACGCAGTATTTT. This encodes CASSSQREVATDTQYF.